A selection of T cell receptor beta chains follows, all from one sample in a study of blood T cell repertoires in COVID-19. Sequencing was performed with immunoSEQ multiplex PCR; in TCRdb, only in-frame clones are kept and a portion is missing. The sample has around 260,000 clones, around 90% seen once; the top ten hold roughly 2.7%. Sequencing was carried out using peripheral blood. The receptors originated from a person under 35 with COVID-19, enrolled during active disease. CDR3s include the opening cysteine and the closing phenylalanine or tryptophan. D genes are given only for firm matches. Not all rows give a size; the values are once, few, many and, for expanded clones, a class.

CDR3aa | CDR3nt | d_gene | j_gene | abundance | v_gene
CASSFGGGEGYGYTF | TGTGCCAGCAGCTTTGGCGGGGGGGAGGGCTATGGCTACACCTTC | NA | TRBJ1-2 | NA | TRBV11-2
CASSQDRGETQYF | TGTGCCAGCAGCCAAGACAGGGGAGAGACCCAGTACTTC | TRBD1 | TRBJ2-5 | NA | TRBV7-2
CASSATNNNSPLHF | TGTGCCAGTAGTGCGACAAATAATAATTCACCCCTCCACTTT | NA | TRBJ1-6 | NA | TRBV19
CASSAKETQYF | TGTGCCAGCAGCGCTAAAGAGACCCAGTACTTC | NA | TRBJ2-5 | NA | TRBV5-4
CASSIGTGPTYEQYF | TGCGCCAGCAGCATCGGGACAGGACCTACCTACGAGCAGTACTTC | TRBD1 | TRBJ2-7 | NA | TRBV5-1
CASSPPGLLSYEQYF | TGTGCCAGCTCACCCCCGGGACTGCTTTCCTACGAGCAGTACTTC | NA | TRBJ2-7 | NA | TRBV18
CASAGQGTDTQYF | TGTGCCAGCGCCGGACAGGGCACAGATACGCAGTATTTT | TRBD1 | TRBJ2-3 | NA | TRBV6-5
CASSPRVRCEQYF | TGCGCCAGCAGTCCCAGGGTCAGGTGCGAGCAGTACTTC | NA | TRBJ2-7 | NA | TRBV23-1
CASSLNSNSPLHF | TGTGCCAGCAGCTTGAACAGTAATTCACCCCTCCACTTT | NA | TRBJ1-6 | NA | TRBV11-1
CASSPWGGQETQYF | TGTGCCAGCAGCCCATGGGGGGGGCAAGAGACCCAGTACTTC | TRBD2 | TRBJ2-5 | once | TRBV28
CASSLEPSSGHEQYF | TGCGCCAGCAGCTTGGAGCCATCTAGCGGGCACGAGCAGTACTTC | TRBD2 | TRBJ2-7 | NA | TRBV5-1
CASSRDRGQPEQYF | TGCGCCAGCAGTCGCGACAGGGGGCAACCAGAGCAGTACTTC | TRBD1 | TRBJ2-7 | NA | TRBV4-1
CASSPGTSVRETQYF | TGCGCCAGCAGCCCCGGGACTAGCGTAAGAGAGACCCAGTACTTC | TRBD2 | TRBJ2-5 | NA | TRBV5-1
CASSATGSYGYTF | TGTGCCAGCAGTGCTACAGGGTCGTATGGCTACACCTTC | NA | TRBJ1-2 | once | TRBV12-3/TRBV12-4
CASSLAAGGFGTEAFF | TGTGCCAGCAGCTTAGCGGCAGGGGGCTTTGGGACTGAAGCTTTCTTT | TRBD1 | TRBJ1-1 | NA | TRBV7-2
CASSHSGLAHGETQYF | TGCGCCAGCAGTCACTCGGGACTAGCGCATGGAGAGACCCAGTACTTC | TRBD2 | TRBJ2-5 | NA | TRBV5-1
CASSDRANTGELFF | TGTGCCAGTAGTGACAGGGCGAACACCGGGGAGCTGTTTTTT | TRBD1 | TRBJ2-2 | NA | TRBV19
CASSKTGGNQPQHF | TGTGCCAGCAGCAAAACAGGGGGCAATCAGCCCCAGCATTTT | TRBD1 | TRBJ1-5 | NA | TRBV6-5
CASSTPPGLRTDTQYF | TGTGCCAGCAGCACCCCGCCAGGACTACGCACAGATACGCAGTATTTT | NA | TRBJ2-3 | many | TRBV7-2
CASSLEGNSPLHF | TGTGCCAGCAGCTTAGAGGGGAATTCACCCCTCCACTTT | NA | TRBJ1-6 | NA | TRBV7-9
CASSYSRGTGNTIYF | TGTGCCAGCAGTTACTCGCGAGGGACTGGAAACACCATATATTTT | NA | TRBJ1-3 | NA | TRBV6-2/TRBV6-3
CASSLMAGGSGANVLTF | TGTGCCAGCAGCTTAATGGCGGGAGGCTCTGGGGCCAACGTCCTGACTTTC | TRBD2 | TRBJ2-6 | NA | TRBV7-2
CASSLGGGNEQFF | TGTGCCAGCAGCTTGGGTGGAGGCAATGAGCAGTTCTTC | NA | TRBJ2-1 | NA | TRBV7-9
CASSIGLTQEQYF | TGTGCCAGTAGTATAGGACTGACTCAGGAGCAGTACTTC | NA | TRBJ2-7 | NA | TRBV19
CASSVGLAEYNEQFF | TGTGCCAGCAGCGTAGGACTAGCGGAGTACAATGAGCAGTTCTTC | TRBD2 | TRBJ2-1 | NA | TRBV11-2
CASSSSGNSDTQYF | TGTGCCAGCAGCTCTAGCGGGAACTCAGATACGCAGTATTTT | TRBD2 | TRBJ2-3 | once | TRBV7-2
CASSSGSFNEQYF | TGTGCCAGTAGTAGCGGGAGTTTCAACGAGCAGTACTTC | TRBD2 | TRBJ2-7 | NA | TRBV19
CSASESYSGNTIYF | TGCAGTGCTAGTGAGTCTTACTCTGGAAACACCATATATTTT | NA | TRBJ1-3 | once | TRBV20-1
CASSLTGGNYGYTF | TGTGCCAGCAGCTTGACAGGTGGGAACTATGGCTACACCTTC | NA | TRBJ1-2 | NA | TRBV5-4
CASSALTARETQYF | TGTGCCAGCAGTGCCTTGACAGCTCGGGAGACCCAGTACTTC | NA | TRBJ2-5 | NA | TRBV27
CASSWAGQGAYEAFF | TGTGCCAGCAGTTGGGCGGGACAGGGGGCGTATGAAGCTTTCTTT | TRBD1 | TRBJ1-1 | NA | TRBV27
CSVVVLFTDTQYF | TGCAGCGTTGTAGTCTTATTCACAGATACGCAGTATTTT | NA | TRBJ2-3 | NA | TRBV29-1
CASRGGTANYGYTF | TGTGCCAGCAGAGGCGGGACAGCAAACTATGGCTACACCTTC | TRBD1 | TRBJ1-2 | NA | TRBV28
CASSLTGGSEQYF | TGTGCCAGCAGTTTGACGGGAGGCTCCGAGCAGTACTTC | TRBD2 | TRBJ2-7 | NA | TRBV14
CAISETSTGELFF | TGTGCCATCAGTGAGACTTCCACCGGGGAGCTGTTTTTT | NA | TRBJ2-2 | NA | TRBV10-3
CASSLQGALNTEAFF | TGCGCCAGCAGCTTGCAGGGGGCCTTGAACACTGAAGCTTTCTTT | TRBD1 | TRBJ1-1 | NA | TRBV5-1
CASSPQRAGGVETQYF | TGTGCCAGCAGCCCCCAGAGGGCGGGAGGTGTAGAGACCCAGTACTTC | TRBD2 | TRBJ2-5 | NA | TRBV6-2/TRBV6-3
CASKGTRDQETQYF | TGTGCCAGCAAAGGGACTAGGGACCAAGAGACCCAGTACTTC | TRBD2 | TRBJ2-5 | NA | TRBV28
CSVTRPAGGATDTQYF | TGCAGCGTCACCCGGCCAGCGGGAGGGGCGACAGATACGCAGTATTTT | TRBD2 | TRBJ2-3 | NA | TRBV29-1
CASYDGLLGGELFF | TGTGCCAGCTATGACGGACTATTGGGCGGGGAGCTGTTTTTT | NA | TRBJ2-2 | NA | TRBV5-4
CASSWTSGLAKNIQYF | TGTGCCAGCAGCTGGACTAGCGGTCTAGCCAAAAACATTCAGTACTTC | TRBD2 | TRBJ2-4 | many | TRBV5-6
CASSMSVGGSPLHF | TGTGCCAGTAGTATGTCTGTGGGGGGATCACCCCTCCACTTT | NA | TRBJ1-6 | NA | TRBV19
CASSYQGGPSTDTQYF | TGTGCCAGCAGTTATCAAGGAGGGCCAAGCACAGATACGCAGTATTTT | NA | TRBJ2-3 | NA | TRBV27
CASMSSGIGVDTQYF | TGTGCCAGCATGAGTAGCGGGATCGGGGTCGATACGCAGTATTTT | TRBD2 | TRBJ2-3 | once | TRBV2
CASSLTGLDTQYF | TGTGCTAGCAGTTTGACAGGGTTAGATACGCAGTATTTT | TRBD1 | TRBJ2-3 | NA | TRBV7-7
CASSPWTSGVYEQYF | TGTGCCAGCAGCCCTTGGACTAGCGGCGTCTACGAGCAGTACTTC | TRBD2 | TRBJ2-7 | NA | TRBV9
CASAGGDNRSSYEQYF | TGTGCTAGTGCCGGGGGGGACAATAGATCTTCCTACGAGCAGTACTTC | TRBD2 | TRBJ2-7 | NA | TRBV12-5
CASSRTGTGSHEQFF | TGTGCCAGCAGCCGCACCGGGACAGGGAGCCATGAGCAGTTCTTC | TRBD1 | TRBJ2-1 | NA | TRBV6-4